The TCR beta chain under discussion was sequenced for a study of control samples from healthy donors and cancer patients. Trimming pared 5 bases from V and 0 bases from J, leaving 5 bases between. The CDR3 is made up of 12 amino acids. The germline CDR1 and CDR2 sequences are GTSNPN and SVGIG (reference sequence). Generated by immunoSEQ multiplex PCR, the TCRdb table keeps only in-frame clones and is missing some. Of 120,000 or so clones in the sample, roughly 84% are singletons; the top ten hold more than 8%. The sample was blood. The clonotype was recovered from a man aged 40-50 years in good health. This chain joins TRBV30 and TRBJ1-3; D is undetermined. CDR3 nucleotides: TGTGCCTGGTTTCACTCTGGAAACACCATATATTTT. Its protein is CAWFHSGNTIYF.